Shown below are 19 T cell receptor beta chains from a single sample sequenced in a study of T cell repertoires in cytomegalovirus infection. In TCRdb, the reads were re-called with MiXCR into one record per CDR3 protein. The sample lists hundreds of thousands of distinct CDR3 sequences; 17% were seen once. The sequenced sample was PBMCs. The source of these receptors is a human donor in good health (CMV status not recorded). Some clones in this sample may be carry-over from other donors' samples.

The V and J genes are TRBV20-1 and TRBJ2-1; D gene ambiguous. Germline V lookup: CDR1 DFQATT, CDR2 SNEGSKA (reference sequence). Trimming left V 3 bases short and J 1 base short, with 13 bases between. CDR3 length: 15 amino acids. The chain's CDR3 is CSASMSSGSYNEQFF. CDR3 DNA sequence: TGCAGTGCTAGTATGTCGTCCGGGTCCTACAATGAGCAGTTCTTC.

This clonotype was recorded once. The chain joins TRBV20-1 to TRBJ1-3, with D possibly being TRBD1 (6 bases). Trimming shortened V by 1 base and J by 5 bases, and 18 bases separated the two germline ends. The CDR3 is made up of 16 amino acids. The germline CDR1 and CDR2 sequences are DFQATT and SNEGSKA (reference sequence). The chain's CDR3 is CSARGLQGPTRNTIYF. CDR3 in DNA: TGCAGTGCTAGAGGACTGCAGGGGCCTACCAGAAACACCATATATTTT.

The genes are TRBV6-1 and TRBJ2-7; 13 nucleotides match TRBD2. V was clipped by 5 bases and J by 3 bases; unmatched bases: 4. Germline V gene lookup returns CDR1 MNHNS and CDR2 SASEGT. This CDR3 comprises 15 residues. Written as DNA, the CDR3 is TGTGCCAGCAGTCTGACTAGCGGGGGGCTCTACGAGCAGTACTTC. It encodes CASSLTSGGLYEQYF.

There are many counts of this clonotype. A junction end diverges from the germline sequence, so it may reflect a read error. The genes are TRBV7-7 and TRBJ2-5; D gene ambiguous. This CDR3 is built from 13 residues. CDR1 and CDR2 from the germline V gene are SSHAT and FNYEAQ (reference sequence). For the CDR3, the DNA is TGTGCTAGCAGCCGTCTCCATGGGGAGACCCAGTACTTC. This gives the protein CASSRLHGETQYF.

This clonotype showed up many times. The genes are TRBV27 and TRBJ1-1, with TRBD1 matching 7 bases. Germline V gene sequence: CDR1 MNHEY, CDR2 SMNVEV (reference sequence). The length of the CDR3 is 13 residues. The V gene end was trimmed by 8 bases and the J gene end by 4 bases; junction bases not matched to a gene: 7. The CDR3 region has the DNA TGTGCCAGCCAACAGGGGCTTACCACTGAAGCTTTCTTT. Translating it yields CASQQGLTTEAFF.

This clonotype was detected ten times or more. The chain couples TRBV7-6 to TRBJ1-1; the D is unclear. Germline CDR1 reads SGHVS; CDR2 reads FNYEAQ. CDR3 length equals 15 residues. V shed 5 bases and J shed 1 base, with 14 bases lying between them. CDR3 coding DNA: TGTGCCAGCAGCCCAACCCCTTTAAAGAACACTGAAGCTTTCTTT. Its protein is CASSPTPLKNTEAFF.

V is TRBV20-1 and J is TRBJ2-3, with 11 positions matching TRBD2. CDR1 is DFQATT, CDR2 SNEGSKA, per germline (reference sequence). J gave up 5 bases and V 7 bases, and 5 bases lay outside the gene matches. This CDR3 spans 13 amino acids. The CDR3 DNA reads as TGCAGTGAGCTAGCGGGGGGCGTAGATACGCAGTATTTT. It yields the protein CSELAGGVDTQYF.

This clonotype was recorded at least ten times. This chain joins TRBV7-6 and TRBJ1-4, with 7 bases lining up with TRBD1. The V segment lost 5 bases and the J segment 7 bases; nucleotides outside the gene matches: 7. Germline lookup yields CDR1 SGHVS and CDR2 FNYEAQ. This CDR3 contains 14 residues. The CDR3 region has the DNA TGTGCCAGCAGCGCGACAGGGCGGAGTGAAAAACTGTTTTTT. Translation: CASSATGRSEKLFF.

This clonotype occurred a few times. This chain uses TRBV4-1 with TRBJ2-1, with 9 bases fitting TRBD1. This CDR3 region has 15 residues. Germline V CDR1 and CDR2: MGHRA, YSYEKL. Trimming took 4 bases from V and 8 from J; bases not matched to a gene: 9. This CDR3 reads CASSPGQGGGDEQFF. The CDR3 DNA sequence: TGCGCCAGCAGCCCGGGACAGGGAGGAGGCGATGAGCAGTTCTTC.

For the CDR3, the DNA is TGTGCCAGCAGTGAAGGGACTCTTGTGTCCTACGAGCAGTACTTC. Protein sequence: CASSEGTLVSYEQYF. The rearrangement uses TRBV2 and TRBJ2-7, with D perhaps matching TRBD2 (5 bases). The CDR3 consists of 15 residues. The V gene lost 1 base and the J gene lost 1 base, with 11 bases spanning the gap. Germline V CDR1 and CDR2: SNHLY, FYNNEI.

This clonotype was counted ten times or more. The chain employs TRBV6-2 or TRBV6-3 and TRBJ2-1, with D possibly TRBD1 on 6 matching bases. The germline CDR1 and CDR2 sequences are MNHEY and SVGEGT. CDR3 length: 15 residues. V lost 0 bases to trimming and J lost 9 bases, with 15 bases between them. CDR3 DNA: TGTGCCAGCAGTTACTCGGTGGCCAGGGGCCCTGAGCAGTTCTTC. Amino acid sequence: CASSYSVARGPEQFF.

The rearrangement joins TRBV7-8 to TRBJ2-1; 11 bases fit TRBD1. This CDR3 is 18 amino acids long. V lost 4 bases to trimming and J lost 4 bases; unmatched junction nucleotides: 12. Germline CDR1 SGHVS, CDR2 FQNEAQ. The CDR3 protein is CASSSRGWGTGGYNEQFF. In nucleotides, the CDR3 is TGTGCCAGCAGCTCCCGGGGGTGGGGGACAGGGGGATACAATGAGCAGTTCTTC.

This clonotype was seen more than once but under ten times. This chain joins TRBV7-9 and TRBJ1-1, with TRBD1 as a possible D gene (6 bases). CDR3 size: 12 residues. CDR1 is SEHNR and CDR2 is FQNEAQ in the germline V gene (reference sequence). V lost 5 bases to trimming and J lost 6 bases, with 10 bases between them. CDR3 in DNA: TGTGCCAGCAGCGCGGACAGTGCTGAAGCTTTCTTT. Its protein is CASSADSAEAFF.

This clonotype has a count of ten or more. This sequence joins TRBV7-2 and TRBJ1-1, with D maybe TRBD1 (6 bases). The CDR3 loop spans 16 amino acids. Germline V gene data show CDR1 as SGHTA and CDR2 as FQGNSA. V gave up 5 bases and J gave up 1 base, with 17 bases separating them. As DNA, the CDR3 is TGTGCCAGCAGCGGGGCCGGGACAATTCGGAACACTGAAGCTTTCTTT. Translating gives CASSGAGTIRNTEAFF.

There are a few counts of this clonotype. V is TRBV28 and J is TRBJ1-2; TRBD1 is a possible D gene (5 bases). The CDR3 is 15 residues long. Trimming removed 5 bases at V and 5 bases at J, with 18 bases between. Germline CDR1 is MDHEN and CDR2 is SYDVKM. CDR3 loop: CASSPPGRLGYGYTF. CDR3 in DNA: TGTGCCAGCAGTCCCCCGGGACGGCTGGGTTATGGCTACACCTTC.

This clonotype was seen a few times. This chain joins TRBV4-3 and TRBJ1-1; D is ambiguous. V was pared by 0 bases and J by 4 bases, with 18 bases between. The germline V gene encodes CDR1 LGHNA and CDR2 YSLEER. This CDR3 is built from 17 residues. The DNA for the CDR3 is TGCGCCAGCAGCCAAGAGGTTCCCGGACCGACGGGCACTGAAGCTTTCTTT. Protein sequence: CASSQEVPGPTGTEAFF.

This clonotype was counted between two and nine times. This chain connects TRBV11-2 to TRBJ2-7; 9 bases align to TRBD1. Germline assignment: CDR1 SGHAT and CDR2 FQNNGV. Unmatched junction bases numbered 17, after V lost 4 bases and J lost 7 bases. This CDR3 is built from 17 residues. Here the CDR3 DNA reads TGTGCCAGCAGCTGGAACACAGGGGGCGCCCGGGGAGGGGAGCAGTACTTC. Translation gives CASSWNTGGARGGEQYF.

This clonotype has more than one count but fewer than ten. This sequence joins TRBV2 and TRBJ2-3; tentatively, D is TRBD2 (6 bases). Looked up from germline, CDR1 is SNHLY and CDR2 is FYNNEI. Trimming removed 6 bases at V and 3 bases at J, with 10 bases between. The length of the CDR3 is 13 residues. Written as DNA, the CDR3 is TGTGCCAGCAGGGGGGGTTGGACAGATACGCAGTATTTT. This gives the protein CASRGGWTDTQYF.

This chain connects TRBV5-6 to TRBJ1-4; TRBD1 matches 10 bases. The CDR3 sequence is 15 residues long. Per the germline V gene, CDR1 is SGHDT and CDR2 is YYEEEE. Trimming cost V 4 bases and J 8 bases; bases outside gene matches: 8. CDR3 nucleotides: TGTGCCAGCAGCCCTGTCGGGACAGGGGACGAAAAACTGTTTTTT. As protein: CASSPVGTGDEKLFF.